This TCR beta chain derives from a study of T cells after posttransplantation cyclophosphamide. The naive gate required viable CD3+CD4+ or CD3+CD8+ cells with CCR7+CD45RA+CD45RO-CD95-CD27+CD28+ phenotype. On the day of bone marrow donation, the related graft donor provided peripheral blood. Turning to this clone: Its antigen is currently unknown.

V was shortened by 5 bases and J by 8 bases, with 15 bases between the two germline ends. CDR3 size: 13 residues. Looked up from germline, CDR1 is SGHAT and CDR2 is FQNNGV. Study-wide results and limits: Recipient CMV seropositivity and CMV reactivation strongly tracked TRB clonality. Later post-transplant blood repertoires were often dominated by donor CD8+ memory clones. Tissue-infiltrating T cells from skin or gut overlapped little with blood T cells.

Here immunoSEQ multiplex PCR was the method, and the copy in TCRdb shows in-frame clones only, minus some. The sample has some 20,000 clones; 95% to 98% are singletons. The rearrangement links TRBV11-2 to TRBJ1-2; no definite D call. This sequence originates from a man aged 35-49 years in good health, CMV-negative, and a related stem cell transplant donor. What was sequenced was naive CD4+ T cells sorted from PBMCs. The CDR3 reads CASSPTPGGGYTF. DNA of the CDR3: TGTGCCAGCAGCCCCACCCCGGGTGGGGGCTACACCTTC.